These 30 T cell receptor beta chains share one sample of origin, sequenced in a study of blood T cell repertoires in COVID-19. Produced via immunoSEQ multiplex PCR; TCRdb's table is partial and in-frame only. Seen here are around 300,000 clones, around 89% observed once, and the top ten hold 3.5% to 4.5%. Sequencing was done on a sample of PBMCs or T cells enriched from blood (not recorded which). These TCRs come from a woman aged 18-29 years with acute COVID-19.

This chain uses TRBV19 with TRBJ2-7; a possible D gene is TRBD1 (6 bases). V lost 1 base and J lost 6, with 16 bases in between. There are 15 residues in the CDR3. Germline V gene sequence: CDR1 LNHDA, CDR2 SQIVND (reference sequence). The CDR3 sequence is CASSIVGALRSEQYF. The CDR3 DNA follows: TGTGCCAGTAGTATAGTGGGGGCCTTAAGGAGCGAGCAGTACTTC.

This clone came up once. The rearrangement links TRBV11-2 to TRBJ2-2, with TRBD1 identical over 7 bases. Germline lookup yields CDR1 SGHAT and CDR2 FQNNGV. There are 16 residues in the CDR3. J gave up 6 bases and V 2 bases, and 9 bases lay outside the gene matches. The CDR3 nucleotides are TGTGCCAGCAGCTTACAAAGGGGGCAACCTTCCGGGGAGCTGTTTTTT. Translated, it gives CASSLQRGQPSGELFF.

The chain is built from TRBV5-6 and TRBJ2-7; 7 nucleotides agree with TRBD1. Unmatched junction bases numbered 7, after V lost 3 bases and J lost 4 bases. Germline-derived CDR1 and CDR2 are SGHDT and YYEEEE. The CDR3 spans 14 residues. The CDR3 protein is CASSSWTGMYEQYF. CDR3 DNA: TGTGCCAGCAGCTCTTGGACAGGCATGTACGAGCAGTACTTC.

V and J are TRBV19 and TRBJ2-5; D remains unclear. Germline-derived CDR1 and CDR2 are LNHDA and SQIVND (reference sequence). This CDR3 is built from 13 residues. Trimming took 4 bases from V and 3 from J, leaving 9 bases between them. The CDR3 DNA sequence: TGTGCCAGTAGTACGGCGGTTAAAGAGACCCAGTACTTC. It codes for CASSTAVKETQYF.

This clone was counted a few times. This same CDR3 is encoded by further DNA sequences in the sample. The chain joins TRBV27 to TRBJ2-7, with 8 nucleotides matching TRBD1. Germline CDR1 MNHEY, CDR2 SMNVEV (reference sequence). Unmatched junction bases numbered 1, after V lost 0 bases and J lost 3 bases. The CDR3 contains 14 residues. The CDR3: CASSLSGTGYEQYF. In nucleotides, the CDR3 is TGTGCCAGCAGTTTATCCGGGACAGGCTACGAGCAGTACTTC.

The chain is built from TRBV12-3 or TRBV12-4 and TRBJ2-1, with a tentative D call TRBD1 (5 bases). Trimming stripped 1 base from V and 5 bases from J, with 6 bases between. This CDR3 region has 13 residues. The CDR3 bases are TGTGCCAGCAGTTTAGAACAGGACAATGAGCAGTTCTTC. The encoded protein is CASSLEQDNEQFF.

V and J are TRBV7-3 and TRBJ2-3, with a possible D match to TRBD2 (7 bases). Germline CDR1 and CDR2: SGHTA and FQGTGA. The CDR3 runs to 15 residues. V was pared by 0 bases and J by 5 bases, with 12 bases between. CDR3 loop: CASSLTGGLGDTQYF. The CDR3 DNA follows: TGTGCCAGCAGCTTAACCGGGGGGCTTGGAGATACGCAGTATTTT.

This chain links TRBV11-2 with TRBJ2-7; D is undetermined. Per germline, CDR1 SGHAT and CDR2 FQNNGV. The CDR3 contains 15 residues. V lost 0 bases and J 2 bases, leaving 11 bases between the germline ends. The CDR3, as DNA: TGTGCCAGCAGCTTAGATCAAGTCAGTACCTACGAGCAGTACTTC. Amino acid sequence: CASSLDQVSTYEQYF.

The V gene is TRBV19, the J gene TRBJ2-7; the D gene is possibly TRBD1 (6 bases). CDR3 size: 12 residues. CDR1 is LNHDA and CDR2 is SQIVND in the germline V gene (reference sequence). Trimming removed 5 bases from V and 12 bases from J, with 17 bases in between. The CDR3 reads CASSFPGTPPYF. CDR3 nucleotide sequence: TGTGCCAGTAGTTTCCCCGGGACACCCCCGTACTTC.

V gene TRBV28 combines with J gene TRBJ1-1; TRBD1 might be the D (5 bases). Germline lookup yields CDR1 MDHEN and CDR2 SYDVKM. Trimming stripped 1 base from V and 5 bases from J, with 14 bases between. The CDR3 has 15 residues. Here the CDR3 DNA reads TGTGCCAGCAGTTTATCACTAGGGGCGGGGACTGAAGCTTTCTTT. Translation gives CASSLSLGAGTEAFF. The full variable domain, in which reference TRBV28 and TRBJ1-1 provide the parts outside the CDR3, is DVKVTQSSRYLVKRTGEKVFLECVQDMDHENMFWYRQDPGLGLRLIYFSYDVKMKEKGDIPEGYSVSREKKERFSLILESASTNQTSMYLCASSLSLGAGTEAFFGQGTRLTVV.

This chain uses TRBV18 with TRBJ1-1; D is possibly TRBD1 (6 bases). CDR1 is KGHSH and CDR2 is LQKENI in the germline V gene. Trimming pared 3 bases from V and 5 bases from J, leaving 13 bases between. This CDR3 region has 14 residues. The CDR3: CASSPMGAGTEAFF. The CDR3 DNA is TGTGCCAGCTCACCGATGGGGGCTGGTACTGAAGCTTTCTTT.

The CDR3 loop reads CATSGTSRNEQFF. The CDR3 nucleotides read TGTGCCACCTCAGGGACTAGTCGCAATGAGCAGTTCTTC. This chain links TRBV24-1 with TRBJ2-1; 8 bases align to TRBD2. After removal of 9 bases from V and 6 bases from J, the junction contained 6 bases not matched to a gene. CDR1 KGHDR and CDR2 SFDVKD come from the germline V gene. There are 13 residues in the CDR3.

The chain is built from TRBV5-1 and TRBJ1-4, with 8 bases that match TRBD1. The V gene's germline CDR1 is SGHRS and CDR2 YFSETQ. V gave up 4 bases and J gave up 7 bases; unmatched junction bases: 6. The CDR3 sequence is 14 residues long. The CDR3 reads CASSQTGTGEKLFF. The CDR3 DNA sequence: TGCGCCAGCAGCCAAACCGGGACAGGTGAAAAACTGTTTTTT.

V gene TRBV28 combines with J gene TRBJ2-2; no clear D gene. Trimming removed 5 bases at V and 6 bases at J, with 7 bases between. CDR3 length: 12 amino acids. CDR1 MDHEN and CDR2 SYDVKM come from the germline V gene. The CDR3 DNA reads TGTGCCAGCAGTGAGGCACCCGGGGAGCTGTTTTTT. Protein: CASSEAPGELFF.

This clone was counted a single time. This chain uses TRBV4-2 with TRBJ2-5, with 7 bases matching TRBD1. Germline V gives CDR1 LGHNA, CDR2 YNFKEQ. J lost 5 bases, V lost 0 bases, and 6 bases had no gene match. There are 15 residues in the CDR3. This CDR3 is CASSQDRGGEETQYF. The CDR3 bases are TGTGCCAGCAGCCAAGATCGAGGGGGCGAGGAGACCCAGTACTTC.

The chain combines TRBV3-1 (or the pseudogene TRBV3-2) with TRBJ1-1; D may be TRBD1 (6 bases). The germline V gene encodes CDR1 LGHDT and CDR2 YNNKEL (reference sequence). V shed 2 bases and J shed 3 bases, with 10 bases lying between them. The CDR3 consists of 14 residues. The CDR3 loop reads CASSQRDTYTEAFF. CDR3 nucleotide sequence: TGTGCCAGCAGCCAAAGGGACACCTACACTGAAGCTTTCTTT.

The V and J genes are TRBV7-9 and TRBJ2-5, with 12 positions matching TRBD2. V was clipped by 1 base and J by 6 bases; unmatched bases: 6. The CDR3 runs to 16 residues. CDR1 is SEHNR, CDR2 FQNEAQ, per germline (reference sequence). The CDR3 loop reads CASSLGTSGKLKTQYF. The CDR3, as DNA: TGTGCCAGCAGCTTAGGGACTAGCGGGAAGTTAAAGACCCAGTACTTC.

V usage is TRBV7-3 and J usage is TRBJ2-2, with D maybe TRBD2 (6 bases). The germline V and J ends were trimmed by 5 bases and 4 bases, with 17 bases remaining between them. CDR1 is SGHTA and CDR2 is FQGTGA in the germline V gene. The CDR3 runs to 16 residues. The CDR3 sequence: CASSPTLGGSTGELFF. The CDR3 bases are TGTGCCAGCAGCCCAACTTTGGGGGGTAGCACCGGGGAGCTGTTTTTT.

V and J are TRBV12-3 or TRBV12-4 and TRBJ2-3, with 9 bases fitting TRBD2. This CDR3 has 13 amino acids. The ends lost 5 bases at V and 14 bases at J; junction bases unmatched: 11. The CDR3, as DNA: TGTGCCAGCAGTCAAGGTAGCGGGGGATTGGGGTATTTT. This codes for CASSQGSGGLGYF.

The CDR3 DNA reads as TGTGCCAGCAGCCGGGGGACAGCCCTTTCCTACGAGCAGTACTTC. Protein product: CASSRGTALSYEQYF. The V call is TRBV7-9, the J call TRBJ2-7, with D perhaps TRBD1 (7 bases). V lost 5 bases and J 1 base, leaving 15 bases between the germline ends. The germline CDR1 and CDR2 sequences are SEHNR and FQNEAQ (reference sequence). The CDR3 runs to 15 residues. Combining the CDR3 with reference TRBV7-9 and TRBJ2-7 gives the whole variable domain DTGVSQNPRHKITKRGQNVTFRCDPISEHNRLYWYRQTLGQGPEFLTYFQNEAQLEKSRLLSDRFSAERPKGSFSTLEIQRTEQGDSAMYLCASSRGTALSYEQYFGPGTRLTVT.

This sequence joins TRBV12-3 or TRBV12-4 and TRBJ2-5; D uncertain. CDR3 size: 13 residues. With 3 bases removed from V and 4 bases from J, the gap between germline ends came to 9 bases. CDR3: CASSFAPGETQYF. DNA of the CDR3: TGTGCCAGCAGTTTTGCCCCCGGAGAGACCCAGTACTTC.

This rearrangement joins TRBV3-1 (or the pseudogene TRBV3-2) to TRBJ1-1; 7 positions match TRBD1. CDR1 is LGHDT and CDR2 is YNNKEL in the germline V gene (reference sequence). V lost 3 bases and J lost 6; bases outside the gene matches: 7. The CDR3 totals 14 residues. The CDR3 nucleotides read TGTGCCAGCAGCCATCGGGACAGTAGGTCTGAAGCTTTCTTT. It yields the protein CASSHRDSRSEAFF.

This chain joins TRBV12-3 or TRBV12-4 and TRBJ2-7; TRBD1 aligns across 11 bases. V lost 8 bases to trimming and J lost 7 bases; unmatched junction nucleotides: 7. The CDR3 contains 13 residues. The CDR3 region has the DNA TGTGCCAGCGGCCGGGACAGGGGGATAGAGCAGTACTTC. Protein sequence: CASGRDRGIEQYF.

The rearrangement links TRBV19 to TRBJ1-1; TRBD1 matches at 7 bases. The CDR3 runs to 15 residues. Per the germline V gene, CDR1 is LNHDA and CDR2 is SQIVND (reference sequence). Trimming cost V 4 bases and J 1 base; bases outside gene matches: 6. CDR3: CASSTTGDSNTEAFF. DNA of the CDR3: TGTGCCAGTAGTACCACAGGGGACTCGAACACTGAAGCTTTCTTT.

The chain employs TRBV7-9 and TRBJ1-2, with 11 bases lining up with TRBD1. V shed 5 bases, J shed 6 bases, and the junction held 14 bases outside the gene matches. CDR1 SEHNR and CDR2 FQNEAQ come from the germline V gene (reference sequence). The CDR3 length is 17 residues. The CDR3 loop is CASSHNRGQGANDGYTF. In nucleotides, the CDR3 is TGTGCCAGCAGCCACAACCGTGGACAGGGGGCAAATGATGGCTACACCTTC.

The chain has TRBV23-1 and TRBJ2-7; tentative D call: TRBD2 (6 bases). TRBV23-1 falls under the ORF class, with uncertain function. V was clipped by 10 bases and J by 0 bases, with 16 bases between them. The CDR3 has 14 residues. The CDR3, as DNA: TGCGCCACCCCTAAAAAAGCGGGCTCCTACGAGCAGTACTTC. This sequence encodes CATPKKAGSYEQYF.

The rearrangement joins TRBV27 to TRBJ2-7, with D unresolved. This CDR3 comprises 14 residues. CDR1 MNHEY and CDR2 SMNVEV come from the germline V gene (reference sequence). V gave up 9 bases and J gave up 2 bases, with 17 bases separating them. CDR3 region: CASSLSVPPYEQYF. CDR3 DNA sequence: TGTGCCAGTAGCCTCAGCGTACCGCCCTACGAGCAGTACTTC.

The chain has TRBV27 and TRBJ2-2; 8 bases fit TRBD1. Germline trimming cut 4 bases from V and 3 bases from J; bases unmatched to any gene: 10. Germline V lookup: CDR1 MNHEY, CDR2 SMNVEV (reference sequence). The CDR3 has 17 residues. CDR3 nucleotide sequence: TGTGCCAGCAGTTGGGGGACAGGACTAAAGGACACCGGGGAGCTGTTTTTT. Translating gives CASSWGTGLKDTGELFF.

As DNA, the CDR3 is TGTGCCAGCAGCTTAGACAGGGGAGCTCAAGCTTTCTTT. It translates to CASSLDRGAQAFF. V usage is TRBV11-2 and J usage is TRBJ1-1; D may be TRBD1 (6 bases). The CDR3 totals 13 residues. Trimming stripped 0 bases from V and 9 bases from J, with 11 bases between. The V gene's germline CDR1 is SGHAT and CDR2 FQNNGV.

The V gene is TRBV19, the J gene TRBJ2-1; D remains unclear. The germline V and J ends were trimmed by 0 bases and 9 bases, with 6 bases remaining between them. Germline-derived CDR1 and CDR2 are LNHDA and SQIVND (reference sequence). This CDR3 has 12 amino acids. The CDR3: CASSIESSEQFF. In nucleotides, the CDR3 is TGTGCCAGTAGTATAGAGTCCTCTGAGCAGTTCTTC.